The text below deals with one TCR beta chain. Which antigen it targets is not known. No quality values exist for individual bases; no much larger clone is one base distant. TCRbeta CDR3 regions were amplified from genomic DNA by means of the immunoSEQ Assay, a bias-controlled multiplex PCR. Regarding the original processing steps: Within the assay, amplification of reference gene primers was used to estimate how many nucleated cells each sample contained. Sequence reads were collapsed and filtered to measure the absolute abundance of every unique TCRbeta CDR3 rearrangement. For each sample, productive Simpson clonality was calculated as the square root of Simpson's diversity index across productive rearrangements. Sourced from immuneACCESS, this table was stored by TCRdb with only in-frame sequences that have V and J called. A share of the clones is absent; for the studies checked, an unresolved V gene accounts for under half, and the remainder has no known explanation. From that table come the V and J calls and clone size; the DNA was used to work out D and trimming. Recorded for this sample are 250,000 to 350,000 clones; roughly 85% of them occurred a single time. The biggest ten clones account for about 4.3% of the sample.

Measured from the cysteine to the phenylalanine, the CDR3 is 16 residues long. Just CDR3 DNA is preserved here, 48 bases in frame from base 1. CDR1 and CDR2, looked up from the germline V gene, are SGDLS and YYNGEE. V is cut back by 2 bases and J by 3 bases, with 3 bases in the junction unmatched. This entry is derived from a study of blood T cell repertoires in COVID-19 (dated by TCRdb to the early 2020s). At the level of the whole study: The collaborator samples originated in the United States, Italy and Spain and spanned the acute and convalescent phases of COVID-19. The prospective study material was composed of cDNA or gDNA derived from T cells, B-cell-depleted T cells, or PBMCs. The dataset comprised deeply sampled blood TCRbeta repertoires from subjects exposed to, actively infected with, or recovered from COVID-19. A freely available public database, intended as a resource for researchers studying the immune response to SARS-CoV-2, is where the repertoires were released. Samples were obtained from the ongoing ImmuneRACE study (first 160 participants) and from 1,254 subjects provided by 6 global collaborators. A de-identified subject ID, COVID-19 status, age in years and sex were almost always included in the sample metadata. Where HLA class I and class II types were available, the types were taken from metadata supplied by the sample provider, not from assay-based typing. The full study reports these points: The quantity of clinical and demographic metadata differed by source and by participant and was supplied without curation.

In the prospective study, participants were about 18 to 95 years old, resided in about two dozen geographic areas of the United States, and were enrolled through a virtual design. In the prospective study, participants were assigned to cohorts based on the clinical history participants reported in a screening survey and a study questionnaire. Recovered participants in ImmuneRACE Cohort 3 were defined as having two consecutive negative NP/OP PCR tests, clearance from a healthcare professional, or resolution of symptoms. Mobile phlebotomists in the prospective study collected whole blood, serum and a nasopharyngeal or oropharyngeal swab from every participant. Over a roughly 2-month period, participants in the prospective study had the option of providing additional blood draws and questionnaires. Before DNA extraction, prospective study blood samples were shipped either frozen or at room temperature.

The sample consisted of PBMCs or T cells enriched from blood (not recorded which). The source of this sequence is a woman in her thirties who had recovered from COVID-19. Rearrangement joined TRBV9 to TRBJ2-3; 13 bases in between match TRBD2. The CDR3 reads CASSVGTSGITDTQYF. The bases read TGTGCCAGCAGCGTGGGGACTAGCGGGATTACAGATACGCAGTATTTT.